What follows are 29 T cell receptor beta chains derived from one specimen sequenced in a study of cytomegalovirus exposure and HLA in healthy donors. Amplification used 60 Vbeta primers and 13 Jbeta primers. This table comes from immunoSEQ multiplex PCR, and its TCRdb copy is limited to in-frame clones, with some not included. The sample consists of about 150,000 clones, 76% of them appearing once. Material: PBMCs. All receptors come from a middle-aged woman in good health and CMV-seronegative.

The chain joins TRBV5-4 to TRBJ2-3; TRBD2 might be the D (5 bases). V gave up 4 bases and J gave up 6 bases, with 15 bases separating them. CDR3 size: 14 residues. The V gene's germline CDR1 is SGHNT and CDR2 YYREEE (reference sequence). CDR3 coding DNA: TGTGCCAGCAGCCCTTACACCCGGAGGGATACGCAGTATTTT. This sequence encodes CASSPYTRRDTQYF.

The chain carries TRBV6-1 and TRBJ2-3; a possible D gene is TRBD2 (6 bases). CDR1 MNHNS and CDR2 SASEGT come from the germline V gene. The CDR3 sequence is 16 residues long. V was clipped by 3 bases and J by 2 bases, with 15 bases between them. The DNA of the CDR3 is TGTGCCAGCAGTGATCGAGGGGCGGACTACACAGATACGCAGTATTTT. This sequence encodes CASSDRGADYTDTQYF.

To note about this clone: At one of its ends the junction is not consistent with the germline gene, which may arise from a read error. This sequence joins TRBV25-1 and TRBJ1-2, with TRBD1 as a possible D gene (5 bases). CDR1 is MGHDK and CDR2 is SYGVNS in the germline V gene. The CDR3 has 15 amino acids. CDR3 bases: TGTGCCAACAGTGCCAACTGGATAAGGGGCGGTGGCTACACCTTC. This translates into CANSANWIRGGGYTF.

The chain links TRBV30 to TRBJ1-2, with D tentatively TRBD1 (5 bases). Trimming shortened V by 5 bases and J by 7 bases, and 20 bases separated the two germline ends. Per germline, CDR1 GTSNPN and CDR2 SVGIG (reference sequence). This CDR3 comprises 14 residues. This CDR3 is CAWGRDRRGGGYTF. The CDR3 bases are TGTGCCTGGGGCCGGGACCGTCGGGGGGGTGGCTACACCTTC.

The V gene is TRBV7-9, the J gene TRBJ2-7, with D tentatively TRBD2 (5 bases). The CDR3 contains 15 residues. Trimming cost V 5 bases and J 4 bases, with 18 bases left between them. Germline assignment: CDR1 SEHNR and CDR2 FQNEAQ (reference sequence). The DNA for the CDR3 is TGTGCCAGCAGCCCCTCTGGGAGCAGTTGGTACGAGCAGTACTTC. Encoded protein: CASSPSGSSWYEQYF.

This sequence joins TRBV2 and TRBJ1-5; 10 bases map to TRBD1. Trimming removed 6 bases from V and 6 bases from J; junction bases left unmatched: 8. The CDR3 is 15 amino acids. Germline assignment: CDR1 SNHLY and CDR2 FYNNEI. CDR3 DNA: TGTGCCAGCAGCGGGGACAGGGGAGGCGGTCAGCCCCAGCATTTT. Translated: CASSGDRGGGQPQHF.

V and J are TRBV5-1 and TRBJ1-2; 8 bases agree with TRBD1. Germline CDR1 is SGHRS and CDR2 is YFSETQ. Germline trimming cut 4 bases from V and 8 bases from J; bases unmatched to any gene: 7. There are 13 residues in the CDR3. The CDR3 is CASSLWTGNGYTF. In DNA, the CDR3 is TGCGCCAGCAGCCTATGGACAGGGAACGGCTACACCTTC.

This clone was recorded once. One junction end disagrees with the germline gene, perhaps due to a read error. The chain has TRBV5-6 and TRBJ2-1, with D perhaps TRBD2 (5 bases). The germline CDR1 and CDR2 sequences are SGHDT and YYEEEE. This CDR3 has 15 residues. The CDR3 is CVSSLWGGRRHEQFF. In DNA form, the CDR3 reads TGTGTCAGCAGCTTGTGGGGTGGGAGAAGACATGAGCAGTTCTTC.

The V call is TRBV4-1, the J call TRBJ2-3, with 8 bases lining up with TRBD2. J was trimmed by 0 bases and V by 4 bases; bases with no gene match: 6. This CDR3 is built from 16 residues. Germline CDR1 is MGHRA and CDR2 is YSYEKL. The CDR3 coding sequence is TGCGCCAGCAGCCCCACACTAGCGGCTAGCACAGATACGCAGTATTTT. As protein: CASSPTLAASTDTQYF.

V and J are TRBV5-1 and TRBJ2-2, with D perhaps matching TRBD2 (7 bases). The length of the CDR3 is 17 residues. The V end lost 0 bases, the J end lost 7 bases, and 19 bases lay between the germline ends. Germline assignment: CDR1 SGHRS and CDR2 YFSETQ. CDR3 loop: CASSLAFWTGGHGELFF. Here the CDR3 DNA reads TGCGCCAGCAGCTTGGCTTTTTGGACGGGGGGACACGGGGAGCTGTTTTTT.

This clone was observed at least ten times. The gene calls are TRBV7-9 and TRBJ1-2; 7 bases are a match to TRBD1. Germline CDR1 SEHNR, CDR2 FQNEAQ (reference sequence). J was trimmed by 8 bases and V by 5 bases; bases with no gene match: 11. This CDR3 has 14 amino acids. The CDR3 loop reads CASSLRDSLGGYTF. The CDR3 DNA sequence: TGTGCCAGCAGCCTCCGGGACAGCCTAGGGGGCTACACCTTC.

In its sample, this clone was seen many times. V is TRBV6-1 and J is TRBJ2-3; 8 bases fit TRBD2. Per the germline V gene, CDR1 is MNHNS and CDR2 is SASEGT. The CDR3 has 15 residues. J gave up 1 base and V 10 bases, and 10 bases lay outside the gene matches. The CDR3 is CAIGVGAGGTDTQYF. The CDR3 DNA reads TGTGCCATCGGGGTAGGAGCGGGAGGCACAGATACGCAGTATTTT.

V usage is TRBV27 and J usage is TRBJ2-7; D uncertain. CDR1 MNHEY and CDR2 SMNVEV come from the germline V gene (reference sequence). CDR3 length: 11 residues. The V and J ends lost 4 bases and 7 bases respectively, with 8 bases between them. The CDR3 coding sequence is TGTGCCAGCAGTTACCGAGAGGAGCAGTACTTC. Translating it yields CASSYREEQYF.

The V gene is TRBV27, the J gene TRBJ1-1; D possibly corresponds to TRBD1 (6 bases). CDR1 MNHEY and CDR2 SMNVEV come from the germline V gene (reference sequence). V was cut by 3 bases and J by 4 bases, with 15 bases left in between. The CDR3 runs to 15 residues. DNA of the CDR3: TGTGCCAGCAGTTTCCGCGGGGGCGGACTCACTGAAGCTTTCTTT. It specifies CASSFRGGGLTEAFF.

The chain links TRBV18 to TRBJ1-4; TRBD1 might be the D (6 bases). CDR3 length: 15 amino acids. The V gene lost 5 bases and the J gene lost 3 bases, with 13 bases spanning the gap. Germline CDR1 reads KGHSH; CDR2 reads LQKENI. This CDR3 reads CASSNPQGSNEKLFF. For the CDR3, the DNA is TGTGCCAGCTCAAACCCACAGGGATCTAATGAAAAACTGTTTTTT.

This clone is a singleton in its sample. V and J are TRBV9 and TRBJ2-7, with 9 positions matching TRBD1. V shed 7 bases, J shed 3 bases, and the junction held 8 bases outside the gene matches. CDR1 and CDR2 (germline): SGDLS, YYNGEE. This CDR3 has 14 residues. CDR3 protein: CASSQGQGIYEQYF. The CDR3 bases are TGTGCCAGCTCTCAGGGACAGGGCATCTACGAGCAGTACTTC.

This rearrangement joins TRBV5-1 to TRBJ2-5; D gene unclear. The assigned J gene may be wrong: the sequence end matches TRBJ2-7 better. Germline V lookup: CDR1 SGHRS, CDR2 YFSETQ. The CDR3 contains 15 residues. The CDR3 nucleotides read TGCGCCAGCAGCTTGGCCCCAGGCTTGACCTACGAGCAGTACTTC. This codes for CASSLAPGLTYEQYF.

The rearrangement joins TRBV11-2 to TRBJ1-5; the match to TRBD1 covers 8 bases. J was trimmed by 4 bases and V by 4 bases; bases with no gene match: 3. The germline V gene encodes CDR1 SGHAT and CDR2 FQNNGV. The CDR3 has 14 residues. CDR3: CASSSTGGNQPQHF. CDR3 nucleotides: TGTGCCAGCAGCTCCACAGGGGGAAATCAGCCCCAGCATTTT. Looking up the rest from reference TRBV11-2 and TRBJ1-5 gives the full variable domain: EAGVAQSPRYKIIEKRQSVAFWCNPISGHATLYWYQQILGQGPKLLIQFQNNGVVDDSQLPKDRFSAERLKGVDSTLKIQPAKLEDSAVYLCASSSTGGNQPQHFGDGTRLSIL.

In its sample, this clone was seen a few times. The V and J genes are TRBV6-1 and TRBJ1-1; D may be TRBD1 (6 bases). The V end lost 0 bases, the J end lost 5 bases, and 10 bases lay between the germline ends. This CDR3 is built from 14 residues. In germline, CDR1 is MNHNS, CDR2 SASEGT. DNA of the CDR3: TGTGCCAGCAGTGAAGCCCACAGGGAAACTGAAGCTTTCTTT. This gives the protein CASSEAHRETEAFF.

V gene TRBV5-6 combines with J gene TRBJ2-7, with D unclear. Deletions cut 3 bases from V and 2 bases from J, with 3 bases between. The CDR3 covers 11 residues. Germline values: CDR1 SGHDT, CDR2 YYEEEE. The CDR3 here is CASSSAYEQYF. In DNA form, the CDR3 reads TGTGCCAGCAGCTCCGCCTACGAGCAGTACTTC. Combining the CDR3 with reference TRBV5-6 and TRBJ2-7 gives the whole variable domain DAGVTQSPTHLIKTRGQQVTLRCSPKSGHDTVSWYQQALGQGPQFIFQYYEEEERQRGNFPDRFSGHQFPNYSSELNVNALLLGDSALYLCASSSAYEQYFGPGTRLTVT.

This rearrangement joins TRBV19 to TRBJ2-1; 10 bases map to TRBD2. From germline, CDR1 is LNHDA and CDR2 SQIVND (reference sequence). The ends lost 6 bases at V and 1 base at J; junction bases unmatched: 9. This CDR3 spans 17 amino acids. The CDR3 DNA reads TGTGCCAGTAGGGCGGTGGGAGCGGGAGGGTCCTACAATGAGCAGTTCTTC. This gives the protein CASRAVGAGGSYNEQFF.

The chain couples TRBV5-4 to TRBJ1-2, with no clear D. The V and J ends lost 4 bases and 3 bases respectively, with 13 bases between them. In germline, CDR1 is SGHNT, CDR2 YYREEE (reference sequence). The CDR3 sequence is 14 residues long. The CDR3 region is CASSPPNSDYGYTF. The DNA of the CDR3 is TGTGCCAGCAGCCCGCCCAACTCGGACTATGGCTACACCTTC.

V is TRBV7-9 and J is TRBJ2-1; 9 bases align to TRBD1. Germline values: CDR1 SEHNR, CDR2 FQNEAQ (reference sequence). V shed 1 base and J 10 bases; nucleotides not matched to a gene: 8. The CDR3 spans 15 residues. The CDR3 DNA reads TGTGCCAGCAGCTTAGAAGGACAGGGGTCTGGAGAGCAGTTCTTC. Translation: CASSLEGQGSGEQFF.

The chain has TRBV11-2 and TRBJ2-7; tentatively, D is TRBD1 (6 bases). The germline V and J ends were trimmed by 5 bases and 6 bases, with 17 bases remaining between them. CDR3 length: 14 amino acids. Per the germline V gene, CDR1 is SGHAT and CDR2 is FQNNGV. DNA of the CDR3: TGTGCCAGCAGCACCCCGGGACAAAGGACCGAGCAGTACTTC. It translates to CASSTPGQRTEQYF.

The chain uses TRBV5-1 and TRBJ2-7; TRBD1 agrees at 10 bases. The junction had 4 bases not matched to a gene; V was cut back by 3 bases and J by 4 bases. Germline lookup yields CDR1 SGHRS and CDR2 YFSETQ. This CDR3 is built from 14 residues. This chain's CDR3 is CASSSTGGGYEQYF. The DNA for the CDR3 is TGCGCCAGCAGCTCGACAGGGGGCGGGTACGAGCAGTACTTC.

This clone was found once. The gene calls are TRBV4-1 and TRBJ2-5, with 7 bases that match TRBD2. This CDR3 region has 15 residues. Per germline, CDR1 MGHRA and CDR2 YSYEKL. The V gene end was trimmed by 0 bases and the J gene end by 5 bases; junction bases not matched to a gene: 6. CDR3 nucleotide sequence: TGCGCCAGCAGCCAAGAGGCAGCGGGGCCGGAGACCCAGTACTTC. Protein: CASSQEAAGPETQYF.

The J gene is TRBJ2-1, the V gene TRBV2; perhaps TRBD2 as D (7 bases). V lost 4 bases and J 7 bases, leaving 20 bases between the germline ends. Germline V gives CDR1 SNHLY, CDR2 FYNNEI. The CDR3 contains 16 residues. DNA of the CDR3: TGTGCCAGCAGTGGGGACCTCAAGGGAGGGGGAAATGAGCAGTTCTTC. Amino acids: CASSGDLKGGGNEQFF.

J is TRBJ2-3 and V is TRBV29-1; possible D gene TRBD2, 6 bases. The CDR3 sequence is 16 residues long. The V and J ends lost 4 bases and 1 base respectively, with 18 bases between them. CDR1 is SQVTM and CDR2 is ANQGSEA in the germline V gene. The CDR3 loop reads CSVAYISLAGTDTQYF. Written as DNA, the CDR3 is TGCAGCGTTGCCTATATCAGTTTAGCGGGCACAGATACGCAGTATTTT.

For the CDR3, the DNA is TGTGCCAGCAGTGAGGACAGGGGCCAATACGAGCAGTACTTC. Translation: CASSEDRGQYEQYF. This rearrangement joins TRBV28 to TRBJ2-7, with 9 bases aligning to TRBD1. After removal of 5 bases from V and 4 bases from J, the junction contained 6 bases not matched to a gene. CDR1 and CDR2 (germline): MDHEN, SYDVKM. The CDR3 is made up of 14 amino acids.